Each of the 7 T cell receptor beta chains below was sequenced from the same sample in a study of graft-versus-host responses after intestinal transplantation. Intraepithelial and lamina propria lymphocytes were isolated from graft specimens. Method: immunoSEQ multiplex PCR; TCRdb's copy keeps in-frame clones and lacks some. The sample has 9,700 or so clones, approximately 72% seen once; the top ten hold around a quarter. Sequenced material: ileum tissue, taken 500 to 550 days after intestinal transplant. These receptors were collected from a human patient who received an intestinal transplant, so some T cells may come from the graft donor.

V is TRBV2 and J is TRBJ2-3; D call uncertain. Germline V CDR1 and CDR2: SNHLY, FYNNEI. The V end was cut by 7 bases, the J end by 6 bases, with 14 bases between. The CDR3 contains 13 residues. Here the CDR3 reads CASMLRISDTQYF. The CDR3 bases are TGTGCCAGCATGTTGCGGATTTCGGATACGCAGTATTTT. The full variable domain, in which reference TRBV2 and TRBJ2-3 provide the parts outside the CDR3, is EPEVTQTPSHQVTQMGQEVILRCVPISNHLYFYWYRQILGQKVEFLVSFYNNEISEKSEIFDDQFSVERPDGSNFTLKIRSTKLEDSAMYFCASMLRISDTQYFGPGTRLTVL.

V usage is TRBV5-5 and J usage is TRBJ1-1; TRBD1 matches 9 bases. The CDR3 is made up of 14 amino acids. Germline CDR1 SGHKS, CDR2 YYEKEE (reference sequence). The V segment lost 4 bases and the J segment 6 bases; nucleotides outside the gene matches: 7. The CDR3 sequence is CASSPRTGAAEAFF. The CDR3 DNA follows: TGTGCCAGCAGCCCCCGGACAGGGGCCGCTGAAGCTTTCTTT.

The chain employs TRBV4-3 and TRBJ1-2, with D uncertain. The CDR3 covers 15 residues. Trimming stripped 1 base from V and 6 bases from J, with 15 bases between. Looked up from germline, CDR1 is LGHNA and CDR2 is YSLEER. Written as DNA, the CDR3 is TGCGCCAGCAGCCAAGTTGGCAACCCCGGACATGGCTACACCTTC. This codes for CASSQVGNPGHGYTF.

In the case of this clone: The junction shows a germline mismatch at one end, possibly a read error. The V gene is TRBV12-5, the J gene TRBJ2-7; TRBD1 aligns across 10 bases. The CDR3 totals 16 residues. Germline V gene lookup returns CDR1 LGHNT and CDR2 FRNRAP. CDR3 nucleotide sequence: TGTGCTAGTGGTTTGGCCCGGACAGGGGGGAGCTACGGGCAGTACTTC. It yields the protein CASGLARTGGSYGQYF.

In its sample, this clone was seen once. This sequence joins TRBV28 and TRBJ2-5; TRBD2 might be the D (5 bases). The tail of the sequence fits TRBJ2-7 better, so the J call may be wrong. Germline CDR1 reads MDHEN; CDR2 reads SYDVKM. The CDR3 is made up of 14 amino acids. CDR3 sequence (DNA): TGTGCCAGCAGTCCCCAGCGGCCCAACTACGAGCAGTACTTC. It translates to CASSPQRPNYEQYF.

The CDR3 nucleotides are TGTGCCAGCAGTATGGACTGGCTGAGCTCCTACAATGAGCAGTTCTTC. It encodes CASSMDWLSSYNEQFF. V gene TRBV27 combines with J gene TRBJ2-1, with D perhaps TRBD2 (5 bases). The germline CDR1 and CDR2 sequences are MNHEY and SMNVEV (reference sequence). The CDR3 length is 16 residues. The V end lost 5 bases, the J end lost 0 bases, and 14 bases lay between the germline ends.

This clone has a single count. This chain uses TRBV5-1 with TRBJ1-6; 7 bases map to TRBD1. Trimming took 0 bases from V and 8 from J; bases not matched to a gene: 5. The CDR3 covers 15 residues. Germline V gene data show CDR1 as SGHRS and CDR2 as YFSETQ. The CDR3 DNA sequence: TGCGCCAGCAGCTTGGTCGACAGGGCCGATTCACCCCTCCACTTT. As protein: CASSLVDRADSPLHF.